Described below is a single T cell receptor (beta chain) sequence and its context. The antigen is undetermined. The source of the sample is a study of T cells in Graves' hyperthyroidism and ophthalmopathy. Ophthalmopathy in the patients scored at least 3 on Clinical Activity Score and at least 4 on NOSPECS grade, lasting under 3 months. Using approximately 10 ml of fresh peripheral blood, PBMCs were prepared. Authors of the study amplified TCR beta CDR3 regions from RNA transcripts. The study used the HTBI primer set for a first-round RT-PCR of the TCR CDR3. TCRdb re-called the multiplex PCR reads with MiXCR, one entry per CDR3 protein. This table has hundreds of thousands of distinct CDR3 sequences, about 20% appearing once. The CDR3 contains 13 residues. CDR1 and CDR2 from the germline V gene are MDHEN and SYDVKM. Trimming cost V 6 bases and J 0 bases, with 8 bases left between them. Study results and limitations: Ophthalmopathy was distinguished from stable hyperthyroidism by 13 V-J signatures.

This TCR derives from a middle-aged man with Graves' ophthalmopathy. The rearrangement uses TRBV28 and TRBJ1-2; D is ambiguous. Sequenced input: blood. CDR3 sequence (DNA): TGTGCCAGCAGGGCCGAAGCTAACTATGGCTACACCTTC. Amino acids: CASRAEANYGYTF.